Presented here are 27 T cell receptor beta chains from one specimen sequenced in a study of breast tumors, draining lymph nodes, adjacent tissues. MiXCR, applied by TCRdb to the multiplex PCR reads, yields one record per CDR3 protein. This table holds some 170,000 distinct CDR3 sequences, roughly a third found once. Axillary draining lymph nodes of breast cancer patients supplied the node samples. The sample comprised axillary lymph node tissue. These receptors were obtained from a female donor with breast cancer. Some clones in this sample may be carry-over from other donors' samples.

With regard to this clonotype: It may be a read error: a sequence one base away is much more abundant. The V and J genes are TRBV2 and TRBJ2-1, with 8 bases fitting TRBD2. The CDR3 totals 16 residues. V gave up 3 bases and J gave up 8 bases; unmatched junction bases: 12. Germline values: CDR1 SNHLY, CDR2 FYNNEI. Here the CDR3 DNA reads TGTGCCAGCAGTGACCTAGAAGCGGGGGTAGGCGATGAGCAGTTCTTC. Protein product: CASSDLEAGVGDEQFF.

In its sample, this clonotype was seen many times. The CDR3 bases are TGCAGCTTCTTAACGGGCGGTAACCACAATGAGCAGTTCTTC. This translates into CSFLTGGNHNEQFF. The chain combines TRBV29-1 with TRBJ2-1; no clear D gene. This CDR3 contains 14 residues. Germline lookup yields CDR1 SQVTM and CDR2 ANQGSEA. V lost 8 bases and J 5 bases, leaving 19 bases between the germline ends.

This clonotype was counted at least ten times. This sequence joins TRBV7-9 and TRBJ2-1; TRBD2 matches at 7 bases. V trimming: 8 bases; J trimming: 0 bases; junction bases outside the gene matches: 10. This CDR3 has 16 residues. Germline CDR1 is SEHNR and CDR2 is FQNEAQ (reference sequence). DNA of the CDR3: TGTGCCAGCCGGGACTACCCTATGAGCTCCTACAATGAGCAGTTCTTC. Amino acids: CASRDYPMSSYNEQFF.

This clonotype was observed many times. The chain's CDR3 is CASSSLPHEQFF. The CDR3 bases are TGTGCCAGCAGCTCGCTCCCCCATGAGCAGTTCTTC. This rearrangement joins TRBV11-2 to TRBJ2-1, with D unclear. V lost 4 bases to trimming and J lost 8 bases, with 9 bases between them. CDR1 and CDR2 (germline): SGHAT, FQNNGV. The CDR3 sequence is 12 residues long.

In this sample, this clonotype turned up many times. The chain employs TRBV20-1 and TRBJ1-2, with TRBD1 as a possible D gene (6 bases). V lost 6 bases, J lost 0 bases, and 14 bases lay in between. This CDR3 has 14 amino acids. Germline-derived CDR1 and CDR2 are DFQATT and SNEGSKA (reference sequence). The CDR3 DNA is TGCAGTGCCCGGGGACATCGGGCTAACTATGGCTACACCTTC. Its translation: CSARGHRANYGYTF.

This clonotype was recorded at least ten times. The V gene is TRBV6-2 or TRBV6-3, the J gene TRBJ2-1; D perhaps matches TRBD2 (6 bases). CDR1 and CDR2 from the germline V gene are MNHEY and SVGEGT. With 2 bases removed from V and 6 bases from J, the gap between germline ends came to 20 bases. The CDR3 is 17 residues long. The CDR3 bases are TGTGCCAGCAGTTACCACGGGACTCCGCTAACGGGCAATGAGCAGTTCTTC. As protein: CASSYHGTPLTGNEQFF.

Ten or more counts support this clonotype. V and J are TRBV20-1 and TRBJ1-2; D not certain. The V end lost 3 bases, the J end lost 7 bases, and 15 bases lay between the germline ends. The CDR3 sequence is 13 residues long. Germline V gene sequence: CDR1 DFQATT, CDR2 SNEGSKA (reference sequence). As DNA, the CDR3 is TGCAGTGCTAGCCCCCAGGTTTCTGCTGGCTACACCTTC. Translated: CSASPQVSAGYTF.

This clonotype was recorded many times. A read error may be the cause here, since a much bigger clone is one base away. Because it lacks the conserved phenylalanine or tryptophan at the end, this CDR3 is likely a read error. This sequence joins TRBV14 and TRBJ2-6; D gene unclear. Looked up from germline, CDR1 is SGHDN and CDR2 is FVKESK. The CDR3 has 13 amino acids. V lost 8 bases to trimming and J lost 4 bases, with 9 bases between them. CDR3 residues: CASVPSGANVLTS. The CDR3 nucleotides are TGTGCCAGCGTACCCTCGGGGGCCAACGTCCTGACTTCC.

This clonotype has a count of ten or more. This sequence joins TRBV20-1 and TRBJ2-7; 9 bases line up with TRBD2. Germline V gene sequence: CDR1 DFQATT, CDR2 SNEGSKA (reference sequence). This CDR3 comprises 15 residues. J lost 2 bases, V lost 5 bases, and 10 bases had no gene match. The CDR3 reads CSASRRLADTYEQYF. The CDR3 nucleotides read TGCAGTGCTTCTCGTAGACTAGCGGATACCTACGAGCAGTACTTC.

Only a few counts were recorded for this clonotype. As DNA, the CDR3 is TGTGCCAGCGGTACCGGACAGGGTGGGGATGAAGCTTTCTTT. Amino acid sequence: CASGTGQGGDEAFF. The J gene is TRBJ1-1, the V gene TRBV6-2 or TRBV6-3; 8 nucleotides align to TRBD1. The CDR3 spans 14 residues. V gave up 8 bases and J gave up 7 bases; unmatched junction bases: 12. The germline V gene has CDR1 MNHEY and CDR2 SVGEGT.

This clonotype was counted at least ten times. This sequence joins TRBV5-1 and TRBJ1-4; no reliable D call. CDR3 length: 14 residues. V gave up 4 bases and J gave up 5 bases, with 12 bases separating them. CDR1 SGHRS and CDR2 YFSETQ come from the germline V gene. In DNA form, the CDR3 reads TGCGCCAGCAGCCCACAGCCTCCGAATGAAAAACTGTTTTTT. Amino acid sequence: CASSPQPPNEKLFF.

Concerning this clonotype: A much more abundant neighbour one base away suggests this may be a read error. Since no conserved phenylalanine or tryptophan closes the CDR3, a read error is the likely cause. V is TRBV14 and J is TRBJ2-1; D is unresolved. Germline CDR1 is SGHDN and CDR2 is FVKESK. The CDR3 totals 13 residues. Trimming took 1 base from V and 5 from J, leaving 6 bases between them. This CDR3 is CASSQVRNNEQFS. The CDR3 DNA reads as TGTGCCAGCAGCCAAGTGAGAAACAATGAGCAGTTCTCC.

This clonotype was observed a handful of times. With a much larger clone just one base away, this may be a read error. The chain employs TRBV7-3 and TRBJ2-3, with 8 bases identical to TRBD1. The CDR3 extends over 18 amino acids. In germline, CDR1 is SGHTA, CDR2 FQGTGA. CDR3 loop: CASSLRGLRRGGTHTQYF. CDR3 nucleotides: TGTGCCAGCAGCCTCAGGGGGCTAAGGAGGGGTGGCACACATACGCAGTATTTT.

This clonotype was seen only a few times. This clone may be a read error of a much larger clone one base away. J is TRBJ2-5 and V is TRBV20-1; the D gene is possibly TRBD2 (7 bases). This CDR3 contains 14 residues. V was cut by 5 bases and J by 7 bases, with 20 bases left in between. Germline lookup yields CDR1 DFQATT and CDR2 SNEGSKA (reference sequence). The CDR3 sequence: CSARGRGSSATQYF. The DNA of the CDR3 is TGCAGTGCTCGGGGGAGGGGGTCCTCAGCGACCCAGTACTTC.

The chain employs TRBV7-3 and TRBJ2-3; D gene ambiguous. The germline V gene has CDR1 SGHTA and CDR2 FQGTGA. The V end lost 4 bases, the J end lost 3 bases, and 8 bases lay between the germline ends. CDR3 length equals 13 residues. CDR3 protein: CASSSLLTDTQYF. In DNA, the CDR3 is TGTGCCAGCAGCTCCCTTTTAACAGATACGCAGTATTTT.

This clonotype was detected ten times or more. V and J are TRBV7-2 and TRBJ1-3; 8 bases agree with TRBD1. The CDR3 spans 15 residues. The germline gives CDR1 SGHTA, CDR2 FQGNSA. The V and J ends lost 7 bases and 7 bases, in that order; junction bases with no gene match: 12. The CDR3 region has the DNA TGTGCCAGCACCCGCCAGGGACAGGTATCGAACACCATATATTTT. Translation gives CASTRQGQVSNTIYF.

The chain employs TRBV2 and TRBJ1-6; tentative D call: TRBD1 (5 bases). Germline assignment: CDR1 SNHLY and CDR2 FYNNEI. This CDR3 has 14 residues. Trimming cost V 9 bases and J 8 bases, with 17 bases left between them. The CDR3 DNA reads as TGTGCCAGTGGTGCTGGCAGGGAGGATTCACCCCTCCACTTT. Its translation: CASGAGREDSPLHF.

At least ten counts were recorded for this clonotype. CDR3 amino acids: CASCRYGPNMAEQYF. CDR3 bases: TGCGCCAGCTGTCGATATGGTCCGAACATGGCCGAGCAGTACTTC. The chain joins TRBV10-2 to TRBJ2-7; D is uncertain. This CDR3 is built from 15 residues. CDR1 is WSHSY, CDR2 SAAADI, per germline. V was cut by 8 bases and J by 6 bases, with 23 bases left in between.

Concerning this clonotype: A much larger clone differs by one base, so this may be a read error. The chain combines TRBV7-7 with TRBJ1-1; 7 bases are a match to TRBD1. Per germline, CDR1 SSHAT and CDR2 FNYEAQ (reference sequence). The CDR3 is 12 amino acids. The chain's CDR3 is CASSFGTAEASF. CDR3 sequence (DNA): TGTGCTAGCAGCTTCGGGACAGCCGAAGCTTCCTTT.

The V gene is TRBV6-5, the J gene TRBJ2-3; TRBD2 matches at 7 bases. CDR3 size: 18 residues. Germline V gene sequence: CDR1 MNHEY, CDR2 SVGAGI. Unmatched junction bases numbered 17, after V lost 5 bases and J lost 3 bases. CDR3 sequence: CASSHPIHGGGRTDTQYF. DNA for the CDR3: TGTGCCAGCAGTCACCCCATCCATGGGGGGGGACGAACAGATACGCAGTATTTT.

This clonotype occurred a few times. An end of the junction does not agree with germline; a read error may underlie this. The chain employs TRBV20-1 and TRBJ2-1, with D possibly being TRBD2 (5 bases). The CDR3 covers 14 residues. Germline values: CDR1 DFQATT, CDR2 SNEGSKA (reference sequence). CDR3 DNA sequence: TGCAGTGCTAGAGTAAAGGGTGACTACACTGAGCAGTTCTTC. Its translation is CSARVKGDYTEQFF.

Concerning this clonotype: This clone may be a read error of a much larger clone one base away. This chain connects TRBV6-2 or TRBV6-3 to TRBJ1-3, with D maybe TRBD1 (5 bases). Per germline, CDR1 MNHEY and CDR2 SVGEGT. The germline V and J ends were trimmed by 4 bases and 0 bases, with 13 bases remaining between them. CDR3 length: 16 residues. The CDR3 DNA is TGTGCCAGCAGTTGCCCCCGGGGGAGCTCTGGAAACACCATATATTTT. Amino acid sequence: CASSCPRGSSGNTIYF.

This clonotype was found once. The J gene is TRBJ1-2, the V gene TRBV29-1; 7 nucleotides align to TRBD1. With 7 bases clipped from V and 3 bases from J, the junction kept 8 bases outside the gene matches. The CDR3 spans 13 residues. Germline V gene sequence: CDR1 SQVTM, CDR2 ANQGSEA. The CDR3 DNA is TGCAGCGCTTTCGACACAGGGGACTATGGCTACACCTTC. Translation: CSAFDTGDYGYTF.

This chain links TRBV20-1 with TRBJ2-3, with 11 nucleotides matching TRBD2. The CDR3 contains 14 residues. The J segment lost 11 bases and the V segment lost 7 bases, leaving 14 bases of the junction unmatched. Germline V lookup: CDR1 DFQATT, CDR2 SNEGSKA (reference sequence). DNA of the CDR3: TGCAGTGGGACCGGACTAGCGGGTTACAATGAGCAGTATTTT. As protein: CSGTGLAGYNEQYF.

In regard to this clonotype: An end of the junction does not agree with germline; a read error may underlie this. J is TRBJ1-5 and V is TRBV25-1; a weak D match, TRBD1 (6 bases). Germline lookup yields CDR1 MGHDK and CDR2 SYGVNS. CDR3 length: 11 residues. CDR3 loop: CASTHGGPQLF. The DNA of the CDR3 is TGTGCCAGCACTCACGGGGGCCCTCAGCTTTTT.

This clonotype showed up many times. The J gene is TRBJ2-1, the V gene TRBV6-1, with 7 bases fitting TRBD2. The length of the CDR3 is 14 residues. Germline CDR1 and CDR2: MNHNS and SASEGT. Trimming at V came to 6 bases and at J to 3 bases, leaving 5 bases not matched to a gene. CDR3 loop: CASRGDYNYNEQFF. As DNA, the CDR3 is TGTGCCAGCAGAGGGGACTATAACTACAATGAGCAGTTCTTC.

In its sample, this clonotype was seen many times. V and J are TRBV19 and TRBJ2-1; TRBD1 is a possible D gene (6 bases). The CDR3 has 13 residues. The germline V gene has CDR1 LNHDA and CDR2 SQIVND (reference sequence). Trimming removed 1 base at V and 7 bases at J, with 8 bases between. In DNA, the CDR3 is TGTGCCAGTAGTATAGGTGACAGGAATGAGCAGTTCTTC. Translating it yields CASSIGDRNEQFF.